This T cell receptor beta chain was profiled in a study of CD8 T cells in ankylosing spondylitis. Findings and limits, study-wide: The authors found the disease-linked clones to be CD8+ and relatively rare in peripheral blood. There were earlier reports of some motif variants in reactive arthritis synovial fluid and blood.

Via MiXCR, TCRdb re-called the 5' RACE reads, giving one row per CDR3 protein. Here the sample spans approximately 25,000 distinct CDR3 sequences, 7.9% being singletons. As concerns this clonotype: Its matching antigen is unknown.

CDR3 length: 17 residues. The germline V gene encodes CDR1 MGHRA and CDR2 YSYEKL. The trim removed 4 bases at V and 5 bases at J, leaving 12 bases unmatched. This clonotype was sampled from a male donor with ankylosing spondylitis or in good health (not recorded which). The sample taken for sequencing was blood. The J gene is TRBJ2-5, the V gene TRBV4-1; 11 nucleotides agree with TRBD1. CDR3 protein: CASSRTGQGAPGETQYF. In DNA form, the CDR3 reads TGCGCCAGCAGCCGTACCGGACAGGGGGCGCCGGGGGAGACCCAGTACTTC.